The clone carrying this TCR beta chain was observed a few times. What it recognizes is unknown. This entry belongs to a study of T cell repertoires in cytomegalovirus infection. V was cut by 3 bases and J by 8 bases, with 25 bases left in between. Germline V gene lookup returns CDR1 SGHVS and CDR2 FQNEAQ. CDR3 length equals 17 residues. TCRdb processed the reads anew with MiXCR; each CDR3 protein has one entry. Of around 300,000 distinct CDR3 sequences listed, around a quarter are singletons. This receptor was obtained from a human donor in good health (CMV status not recorded). Some clones in this sample may be carry-over from other donors' samples. The V and J genes are TRBV7-8 and TRBJ1-2, with D maybe TRBD1 (6 bases). Sequences were derived from cultured PBMCs, sampled from culture after CMV antigen stimulation. The CDR3 DNA sequence: TGTGCCAGCAGCTTGGCCAAAACCCCTCCCTACAGGGACGGCTACACCTTC. Protein product: CASSLAKTPPYRDGYTF.